Sequencing of this T cell receptor (beta chain) was carried out in a study of memory CD4+ T cells and cytomegalovirus serostatus. Study findings and constraints: A US-trained random forest predicted CMV serostatus with median AUC about 0.92. Each of 65 to 70 CMV-associated TCRbeta sequences occurred in one to five individuals.

The sort gate was single viable CD3+CD4+CD8-CD45RO+ cells for memory CD4+ T cells. With regard to this clone: Its cognate antigen is unknown.

Sequencing was performed with immunoSEQ multiplex PCR; in TCRdb, only in-frame clones are kept and a portion is missing. The table records about 58,000 clones, about four fifths of them present only once. CDR3 length: 16 residues. Germline V gene sequence: CDR1 GTSNPN, CDR2 SVGIG (reference sequence). V was clipped by 3 bases and J by 8 bases; unmatched bases: 14. The sample was memory CD4+ T cells from blood. The chain has TRBV30 and TRBJ2-1; 9 positions match TRBD2. This TCR came from an adult in good health and CMV-seronegative. Some clones in this sample may be carry-over from other donors' samples. CDR3 region: CAWSGAGGLIVYEQFF. The CDR3 DNA sequence: TGTGCCTGGAGCGGGGCGGGAGGGCTCATTGTCTATGAGCAGTTCTTC.